The 25 T cell receptor beta chains presented below share a single source sample, sequenced in a study of response to subunit inactivated influenza vaccine. Each CDR3 protein is one row after TCRdb ran MiXCR on the RT-PCR reads. Altogether a few hundred thousand distinct CDR3 sequences are present, approximately 10% being singletons, with the ten largest covering about an eighth. This specimen consisted of PBMCs from blood, obtained 45 days after vaccination. These TCRs come from a man in his fifties or sixties who received an inactivated influenza vaccine.

This clonotype was seen more than once but under ten times. This chain's CDR3 is CASSLRAVTAGRRQFF. CDR3 bases: TGTGCCAGCAGCTTAAGGGCCGTGACAGCCGGTCGGAGGCAGTTCTTC. J is TRBJ2-1 and V is TRBV7-2; the D gene is possibly TRBD1 (5 bases). The V and J ends lost 2 bases and 12 bases respectively, with 23 bases between them. This CDR3 spans 16 amino acids. Germline assignment: CDR1 SGHTA and CDR2 FQGNSA.

This clonotype occurred a few times. The V gene is TRBV11-2, the J gene TRBJ2-3, with 12 bases fitting TRBD2. Trimming removed 3 bases from V and 2 bases from J; junction bases left unmatched: 9. This CDR3 is built from 18 residues. CDR1 SGHAT and CDR2 FQNNGV come from the germline V gene. The CDR3 loop is CASSFPRTSGTNTDTQYF. For the CDR3, the DNA is TGTGCCAGCAGCTTCCCTCGGACTAGCGGGACAAACACAGATACGCAGTATTTT.

The chain combines TRBV10-3 with TRBJ2-2; TRBD1 matches 9 bases. Trimming removed 10 bases from V and 6 bases from J; junction bases left unmatched: 6. The CDR3 extends over 13 amino acids. Germline lookup yields CDR1 ENHRY and CDR2 SYGVKD. CDR3 sequence reads: CATRTGEAGELFF. In nucleotides, the CDR3 is TGTGCCACCAGGACAGGGGAGGCCGGGGAGCTGTTTTTT.

This chain joins TRBV5-1 and TRBJ2-1; TRBD2 might be the D (6 bases). Trimming took off 0 bases at V and 8 bases at J, with 12 bases between the two ends. The CDR3 extends over 14 amino acids. Germline CDR1 SGHRS, CDR2 YFSETQ. CDR3 sequence reads: CASSLALGGDEQFF. CDR3 DNA: TGCGCCAGCAGCTTGGCCTTGGGCGGGGATGAGCAGTTCTTC.

The chain carries TRBV5-1 and TRBJ2-1; D is uncertain. Germline V CDR1 and CDR2: SGHRS, YFSETQ. Trimming left V 2 bases short and J 4 bases short, with 16 bases between. The CDR3 spans 16 residues. CDR3 DNA sequence: TGCGCCAGCAGCTTATTGGCGACATCGGATTACAATGAGCAGTTCTTC. Its protein is CASSLLATSDYNEQFF.

This chain connects TRBV6-1 to TRBJ2-1, with D perhaps TRBD2 (5 bases). The germline V and J ends were trimmed by 6 bases and 9 bases, with 18 bases remaining between them. This CDR3 comprises 14 residues. Germline lookup yields CDR1 MNHNS and CDR2 SASEGT. The CDR3 DNA follows: TGTGCCAGCAGCACGGGGTATGTGTCTAGTGAGCAGTTCTTC. It is translated as CASSTGYVSSEQFF.

This clonotype was observed a few times. This CDR3 reads CASSEGWGLNTEAFF. In nucleotides, the CDR3 is TGTGCCAGCAGTGAAGGATGGGGGTTGAACACTGAAGCTTTCTTT. The chain is built from TRBV6-1 and TRBJ1-1, with D perhaps TRBD1 (5 bases). The CDR3 has 15 amino acids. The V gene's germline CDR1 is MNHNS and CDR2 SASEGT. The V and J ends lost 1 base and 0 bases respectively, with 9 bases between them.

This clonotype was seen at least ten times. J is TRBJ1-2 and V is TRBV5-1, with D uncertain. The CDR3 extends over 15 amino acids. The V end lost 7 bases, the J end lost 4 bases, and 20 bases lay between the germline ends. Germline loops: CDR1 SGHRS, CDR2 YFSETQ. This CDR3 reads CASCLGTDAFYGYTF. As DNA, the CDR3 is TGCGCCAGCTGTCTAGGAACAGACGCTTTCTATGGCTACACCTTC.

There are a few counts of this clonotype. The V gene is TRBV2, the J gene TRBJ2-1; the D gene is possibly TRBD2 (5 bases). In germline, CDR1 is SNHLY, CDR2 FYNNEI. The CDR3 has 17 residues. V was cut by 5 bases and J by 0 bases, with 17 bases left in between. The CDR3 sequence: CASSYYPNSDSYNEQFF. The CDR3 bases are TGTGCCAGCAGTTACTATCCCAATAGCGACTCCTACAATGAGCAGTTCTTC.

This clonotype was observed many times. This chain uses TRBV7-9 with TRBJ2-7, with 7 bases fitting TRBD1. V lost 1 base, J lost 1 base, and 7 bases stayed unmatched. CDR1 SEHNR and CDR2 FQNEAQ come from the germline V gene (reference sequence). There are 16 residues in the CDR3. The CDR3 bases are TGTGCCAGCAGCTTAGGAGGGACAGCTTTATCCTACGAGCAGTACTTC. Its translation is CASSLGGTALSYEQYF.

This clonotype has just a few counts. The genes are TRBV20-1 and TRBJ2-1, with D hard to call. The ends were cut back, 3 bases at V and 0 bases at J, with 9 bases in the middle. The CDR3 is 14 residues long. Germline CDR1 DFQATT, CDR2 SNEGSKA (reference sequence). CDR3: CSASPTISYNEQFF. The CDR3 bases are TGCAGTGCTAGTCCTACCATCTCCTACAATGAGCAGTTCTTC.

This clonotype was seen repeatedly, ten times or more. This chain joins TRBV12-3 or TRBV12-4 and TRBJ2-7; 13 bases are shared with TRBD2. The CDR3 is 15 amino acids. Trimming at V came to 6 bases and at J to 2 bases, leaving 4 bases not matched to a gene. The CDR3 protein is CASSLTSGRPYEQYF. The CDR3 nucleotides read TGTGCCAGCAGCCTGACTAGCGGGAGGCCCTACGAGCAGTACTTC.

The chain uses TRBV20-1 and TRBJ1-5, with D hard to call. With 0 bases removed from V and 5 bases from J, the gap between germline ends came to 8 bases. This CDR3 contains 13 residues. In germline, CDR1 is DFQATT, CDR2 SNEGSKA (reference sequence). The CDR3 sequence: CSARDEGDQPQHF. The CDR3, as DNA: TGCAGTGCTAGAGATGAAGGCGATCAGCCCCAGCATTTT.

This clonotype was counted many times. V gene TRBV12-3 or TRBV12-4 combines with J gene TRBJ2-1; D unresolved. Trimming removed 7 bases from V and 10 bases from J, with 17 bases in between. The length of the CDR3 is 13 residues. CDR3 loop: CASNPSWDREQFF. As DNA, the CDR3 is TGTGCCAGCAATCCTTCTTGGGATCGAGAGCAGTTCTTC.

V usage is TRBV12-3 or TRBV12-4 and J usage is TRBJ2-7; D tentatively reads TRBD1 or TRBD2 (5 bases each). Trimming took 6 bases from V and 2 from J, leaving 11 bases between them. The CDR3 has 13 residues. The CDR3 DNA follows: TGTGCCAGCAGCCCCCCGGGACCCTACGAGCAGTACTTC. Its translation: CASSPPGPYEQYF.

In this sample, this clonotype turned up a few times. This chain uses TRBV4-2 with TRBJ1-1; D is undetermined. V lost 5 bases and J 5 bases, leaving 15 bases between the germline ends. There are 14 residues in the CDR3. Germline V lookup: CDR1 LGHNA, CDR2 YNFKEQ. CDR3 sequence: CASSEVEGLTEAFF. The CDR3 bases are TGTGCCAGCAGCGAGGTGGAAGGGTTGACTGAAGCTTTCTTT.

This clonotype was observed at least ten times. V usage is TRBV7-9 and J usage is TRBJ2-6; D is perhaps TRBD2 (6 bases). Germline V lookup: CDR1 SEHNR, CDR2 FQNEAQ (reference sequence). Trimming removed 8 bases from V and 4 bases from J, with 18 bases in between. The CDR3 is 16 residues long. The CDR3 sequence: CASWDFTFGGANVLTF. DNA for the CDR3: TGTGCCAGCTGGGACTTTACCTTCGGAGGGGCCAACGTCCTGACTTTC.

The rearrangement joins TRBV28 to TRBJ2-1, with a tentative D call TRBD2 (5 bases). The V and J ends lost 7 bases and 0 bases respectively, with 13 bases between them. The CDR3 sequence is 15 residues long. Germline values: CDR1 MDHEN, CDR2 SYDVKM. This chain's CDR3 is CASTSGGSSYNEQFF. DNA for the CDR3: TGTGCCAGCACTTCCGGCGGGTCCTCCTACAATGAGCAGTTCTTC.

The chain employs TRBV5-4 and TRBJ2-1; 11 bases match TRBD2. Germline CDR1 and CDR2: SGHNT and YYREEE (reference sequence). V lost 4 bases, J lost 6 bases, and 9 bases stayed unmatched. CDR3 length: 16 amino acids. This chain's CDR3 is CASSPSRLAGLNEQFF. The CDR3 DNA follows: TGTGCCAGCAGCCCGTCCAGACTAGCGGGACTCAATGAGCAGTTCTTC.

Comment on this clonotype: A much larger clone differs from this one at a single base, so this may be a read error. The V gene is TRBV12-3 or TRBV12-4, the J gene TRBJ2-1; 11 bases map to TRBD2. The V gene end was trimmed by 5 bases and the J gene end by 3 bases; junction bases not matched to a gene: 9. This CDR3 region has 17 residues. CDR3 amino acids: CASSPLAGGRYYNEQFF. The CDR3 DNA is TGTGCCAGCAGTCCGCTAGCGGGGGGACGCTACTACAATGAGCAGTTCTTC.

This clonotype was detected a few times. The chain combines TRBV28 with TRBJ2-7; D gene ambiguous. The ends were cut back, 2 bases at V and 6 bases at J, with 14 bases in the middle. This CDR3 has 14 residues. Germline CDR1 is MDHEN and CDR2 is SYDVKM. CDR3 DNA: TGTGCCAGCAGTTTAGGGCCCACCTTGGCCGAGCAGTACTTC. It is translated as CASSLGPTLAEQYF.

V is TRBV27 and J is TRBJ2-7; 9 nucleotides match TRBD1. Germline V lookup: CDR1 MNHEY, CDR2 SMNVEV (reference sequence). The length of the CDR3 is 16 residues. V lost 6 bases to trimming and J lost 0 bases; unmatched junction nucleotides: 9. The CDR3 spells CASRLRQGVFSYEQYF. The CDR3 DNA sequence: TGTGCCAGCAGACTTAGACAGGGGGTGTTCTCCTACGAGCAGTACTTC.

V and J are TRBV12-3 or TRBV12-4 and TRBJ1-5; 7 positions agree with TRBD1. The V and J ends lost 3 bases and 3 bases, in that order; junction bases with no gene match: 2. This CDR3 comprises 14 residues. The CDR3 region has the DNA TGTGCCAGCAGTTTCGACAGGGTCAATCAGCCCCAGCATTTT. Protein: CASSFDRVNQPQHF.

V and J are TRBV6-5 and TRBJ2-5, with D maybe TRBD2 (5 bases). The V end was cut by 2 bases, the J end by 2 bases, with 21 bases between. The CDR3 spans 18 residues. Germline loops: CDR1 MNHEY, CDR2 SVGAGI. In DNA, the CDR3 is TGTGCCAGCAGTTACCGGCCTTTGGGGAGTAGGAGGCAAGAGACCCAGTACTTC. Translating gives CASSYRPLGSRRQETQYF.

This chain joins TRBV6-5 and TRBJ1-1; D gene unclear. CDR3 length: 11 amino acids. Trimming removed 7 bases from V and 7 bases from J, with 10 bases in between. CDR1 MNHEY and CDR2 SVGAGI come from the germline V gene. The CDR3 nucleotides are TGTGCCAGCACGGATAGCGGTGAAGCTTTCTTT. Translated: CASTDSGEAFF.